This TCR beta chain was obtained from a study of blood T cell repertoires in COVID-19. The overall study: Acute-phase and convalescent COVID-19 samples originated in the United States, Italy and Spain. Nucleic acid was either cDNA or gDNA, and it came from T cells, B-cell-depleted T cells, or PBMCs.

Authors' analysis steps: Estimated nucleated cell counts came from reference gene primer amplification. TCRdb's copy holds only in-frame clones and misses some; the assay was immunoSEQ multiplex PCR. V, J and clone size derive from that table, while D and trimming were established from the DNA sequence. In the table there are about 220,000 clones, around 84% of which are singletons. V was cut by 3 bases and J by 4 bases, with 13 bases left in between. This CDR3 has 14 amino acids. The germline gives CDR1 PRHDT, CDR2 FYEKMQ (reference sequence). The clonotype was recovered from a man in his fifties who had recovered from COVID-19. Sequencing was carried out using peripheral blood. The genes are TRBV13 and TRBJ2-7, with a weak D call TRBD1 (6 bases). The CDR3: CASSFQGLRYEQYF. The CDR3, as DNA: TGTGCCAGCAGCTTTCAGGGGTTGAGGTACGAGCAGTACTTC.